Following are 16 T cell receptor beta chains from one sample sequenced in a study of beta chain features in type 1 diabetes. As every portion of the isolated RNA was reverse transcribed, the sequencing read expressed TCRB transcripts. Only in-frame clones appear in the TCRdb table, and some are missing; sequencing was by immunoSEQ multiplex PCR. The repertoire holds about 620,000 clones, around 15% seen once, with approximately 0.087% in the top ten. What was sequenced was naive CD4+ T cells from blood. All receptors come from a man younger than 35 in good health.

The V call is TRBV4-2, the J call TRBJ1-1; D is uncertain. Germline V gene lookup returns CDR1 LGHNA and CDR2 YNFKEQ. The CDR3 is 15 residues long. The ends were cut back, 1 base at V and 3 bases at J, with 12 bases in the middle. This chain's CDR3 is CASSQVSVSDTEAFF. CDR3 bases: TGTGCCAGCAGCCAAGTTTCCGTGAGCGACACTGAAGCTTTCTTT.

The chain combines TRBV7-9 with TRBJ1-6, with D uncertain. The V end lost 5 bases, the J end lost 3 bases, and 5 bases lay between the germline ends. CDR3 length: 13 amino acids. Germline loops: CDR1 SEHNR, CDR2 FQNEAQ (reference sequence). CDR3 nucleotides: TGTGCCAGCAGCCCGAACTATAATTCACCCCTCCACTTT. This sequence encodes CASSPNYNSPLHF.

The DNA for the CDR3 is TGCGCCAGCAGCTTGGACGGGAGGCCCTATGGCTACACCTTC. It codes for CASSLDGRPYGYTF. V is TRBV5-1 and J is TRBJ1-2; no definite D call. The CDR3 sequence is 14 residues long. V was pared by 0 bases and J by 4 bases, with 10 bases between. Germline V lookup: CDR1 SGHRS, CDR2 YFSETQ.

The chain's CDR3 is CASSHPYTSGRINEQFF. CDR3 coding DNA: TGCGCCAGCAGCCACCCCTATACTAGCGGGAGGATAAATGAGCAGTTCTTC. This chain joins TRBV4-3 and TRBJ2-1; TRBD2 aligns across 12 bases. The CDR3 sequence is 17 residues long. Germline values: CDR1 LGHNA, CDR2 YSLEER. Germline trimming cut 3 bases from V and 7 bases from J; bases unmatched to any gene: 10.

The chain carries TRBV7-3 and TRBJ2-5; D remains ambiguous. There are 15 residues in the CDR3. Germline CDR1 reads SGHTA; CDR2 reads FQGTGA. Trimming removed 4 bases at V and 2 bases at J, with 14 bases between. The CDR3 bases are TGTGCCAGCAGCTCCGGGCACGGCAGTCAAGAGACCCAGTACTTC. Its translation is CASSSGHGSQETQYF.

The rearrangement joins TRBV4-1 to TRBJ2-2; weak D call: TRBD1 (6 bases). CDR1 and CDR2 from the germline V gene are MGHRA and YSYEKL. V shed 8 bases and J shed 0 bases, with 10 bases lying between them. The CDR3 runs to 14 residues. Here the CDR3 reads CASGDTSNTGELFF. CDR3 coding DNA: TGCGCCAGCGGGGACACGTCGAACACCGGGGAGCTGTTTTTT.

The CDR3 DNA sequence: TGTGCCAGCAGCCTCCTAGGACAGGGCTTTAACAATGAGCAGTTCTTC. Residues: CASSLLGQGFNNEQFF. This chain joins TRBV5-6 and TRBJ2-1, with TRBD1 identical over 8 bases. The CDR3 is made up of 16 amino acids. Per germline, CDR1 SGHDT and CDR2 YYEEEE. The trim removed 4 bases at V and 5 bases at J, leaving 11 bases unmatched.

This clone was found a few times. CDR3 DNA sequence: TGTGCCAGCTCACCGACCGATTACTATGGCTACACCTTC. This codes for CASSPTDYYGYTF. This chain connects TRBV18 to TRBJ1-2; D remains ambiguous. The CDR3 sequence is 13 residues long. The germline V gene has CDR1 KGHSH and CDR2 LQKENI. V lost 3 bases to trimming and J lost 3 bases, with 8 bases between them.

The chain has TRBV4-1 and TRBJ1-2, with 9 positions matching TRBD1. This CDR3 has 14 amino acids. Trimming cost V 0 bases and J 13 bases; bases outside gene matches: 9. The germline CDR1 and CDR2 sequences are MGHRA and YSYEKL. CDR3 DNA: TGCGCCAGCAGCCAAGATCCGGGACAGGGTGCCCCCACCTTC. It yields the protein CASSQDPGQGAPTF.

V gene TRBV7-2 combines with J gene TRBJ2-5; 12 bases map to TRBD2. Germline lookup yields CDR1 SGHTA and CDR2 FQGNSA. The CDR3 length is 17 residues. V lost 5 bases to trimming and J lost 4 bases; unmatched junction nucleotides: 11. The CDR3 DNA is TGTGCCAGCAGCCCCCGACATCTAGCGGGGGGGCGAGAGACCCAGTACTTC. This gives the protein CASSPRHLAGGRETQYF.

This clone was found a few times. This chain joins TRBV30 and TRBJ2-5; 10 nucleotides agree with TRBD2. From germline, CDR1 is GTSNPN and CDR2 SVGIG (reference sequence). J gave up 5 bases and V 1 base, and 10 bases lay outside the gene matches. This CDR3 contains 16 residues. CDR3 DNA sequence: TGTGCCTGGAGTGGAGGAGCGGGGGGGCCGATGGAGACCCAGTACTTC. Amino acid sequence: CAWSGGAGGPMETQYF.

A few counts support this clone. Other DNA sequences in the sample encode the same CDR3. The chain has TRBV10-3 and TRBJ2-2; maybe TRBD2 (6 bases). This CDR3 comprises 13 residues. V was trimmed by 11 bases and J by 0 bases, leaving 10 bases between them. Germline V gene data show CDR1 as ENHRY and CDR2 as SYGVKD. The CDR3 region is CAGGGTNTGELFF. For the CDR3, the DNA is TGTGCCGGTGGGGGGACGAACACCGGGGAGCTGTTTTTT.

This chain uses TRBV7-3 with TRBJ2-6, with TRBD1 matching over 9 bases. CDR3 length: 18 amino acids. V trimming: 6 bases; J trimming: 1 base; junction bases outside the gene matches: 10. Germline loops: CDR1 SGHTA, CDR2 FQGTGA. As DNA, the CDR3 is TGTGCCAGCAGTTTTAGACAGGGGGACCCATCTGGGGCCAACGTCCTGACTTTC. Protein sequence: CASSFRQGDPSGANVLTF.

This rearrangement joins TRBV15 to TRBJ1-1; D is unresolved. CDR3 length equals 11 residues. V was shortened by 0 bases and J by 7 bases, with 3 bases between the two germline ends. The V gene's germline CDR1 is LNHNV and CDR2 YYDKDF (reference sequence). The DNA of the CDR3 is TGTGCCACCAGCAGAGAGGGTGAAGCTTTCTTT. Its translation: CATSREGEAFF. The whole variable domain, remainder taken from reference TRBV15 and TRBJ1-1, is DAMVIQNPRYQVTQFGKPVTLSCSQTLNHNVMYWYQQKSSQAPKLLFHYYDKDFNNEADTPDNFQSRRPNTSFCFLDIRSPGLGDTAMYLCATSREGEAFFGQGTRLTVV.

This clone was observed a handful of times. CDR3 nucleotides: TGCGCCAGCAGCTTGGCCGGAGGAACCGGGGAGCTGTTTTTT. Encoded protein: CASSLAGGTGELFF. V and J are TRBV5-1 and TRBJ2-2; maybe TRBD2 (5 bases). There are 14 residues in the CDR3. Trimming left V 0 bases short and J 5 bases short, with 8 bases between. The germline CDR1 and CDR2 sequences are SGHRS and YFSETQ.

V and J are TRBV25-1 and TRBJ1-6, with D possibly matching TRBD1 (6 bases). The CDR3 has 16 residues. Trimming took 4 bases from V and 8 from J, leaving 18 bases between them. CDR1 is MGHDK and CDR2 is SYGVNS in the germline V gene. The CDR3 is CASSAPGGRAYSPLHF. The CDR3 DNA reads as TGTGCCAGCAGTGCGCCGGGGGGCAGGGCCTATTCACCCCTCCACTTT.